The next 22 T cell receptor beta chains were all read from a single sample in a study of CD8+ T cells in alopecia areata. Treatment denoted: oral pan-JAK inhibitor, 5-10 mg twice daily. The sequencing template was cDNA reverse transcribed from extracted RNA. Some clones are missing from TCRdb's copy, which holds only in-frame ones; the method was immunoSEQ multiplex PCR. The table records about 180,000 clones, around 49% of them present only once. The input for sequencing was CD8+ T cells sorted from blood, taken around week 54, from a patient treated with tofacitinib. The receptor source for this set is a human donor with alopecia areata.

The chain combines TRBV7-2 with TRBJ1-2; 9 bases are shared with TRBD1. From germline, CDR1 is SGHTA and CDR2 FQGNSA. The CDR3 is made up of 15 amino acids. V lost 1 base to trimming and J lost 4 bases; unmatched junction nucleotides: 4. CDR3 protein: CASSLGDRDFYGYTF. Written as DNA, the CDR3 is TGTGCCAGCAGCTTAGGGGACAGGGACTTCTATGGCTACACCTTC.

The CDR3 spells CASSAAQNTEAFF. The CDR3 coding sequence is TGTGCCAGCAGCGCGGCCCAAAACACTGAAGCTTTCTTT. The V and J genes are TRBV9 and TRBJ1-1, with unresolved D. Trimming removed 3 bases from V and 2 bases from J, with 8 bases in between. The V gene's germline CDR1 is SGDLS and CDR2 YYNGEE. The CDR3 is made up of 13 amino acids.

The rearrangement uses TRBV5-1 and TRBJ2-5; D remains unclear. The V end lost 4 bases, the J end lost 3 bases, and 10 bases lay between the germline ends. In germline, CDR1 is SGHRS, CDR2 YFSETQ. This CDR3 is built from 13 residues. The CDR3 DNA follows: TGCGCCAGCAGCCCGGGTTGGGAAGAGACCCAGTACTTC. Its translation is CASSPGWEETQYF.

The chain is built from TRBV5-1 and TRBJ2-3; 7 bases map to TRBD1. CDR1 is SGHRS, CDR2 YFSETQ, per germline. V lost 4 bases to trimming and J lost 1 base; unmatched junction nucleotides: 3. The CDR3 is made up of 14 amino acids. The CDR3 DNA reads as TGCGCCAGCAGCCCTGGGACAGGCACAGATACGCAGTATTTT. This codes for CASSPGTGTDTQYF.

This chain connects TRBV5-1 to TRBJ1-1, with D unresolved. The V gene's germline CDR1 is SGHRS and CDR2 YFSETQ. The CDR3 is made up of 11 amino acids. V lost 1 base and J 7 bases, leaving 5 bases between the germline ends. The CDR3 nucleotides are TGCGCCAGCAGCTTGTTTGGTGAAGCTTTCTTT. Its translation is CASSLFGEAFF.

This clone was counted only a few times. The V gene is TRBV11-1, the J gene TRBJ2-1, with 8 bases matching TRBD2. This CDR3 region has 16 residues. CDR1 is SGHAT and CDR2 is FQDESV in the germline V gene (reference sequence). The CDR3 DNA is TGTGCGTCCGAGCCCGAATCGGGGGGGGGTTACAATGAGCAGTTCTTC. Its protein product is CASEPESGGGYNEQFF.

The chain links TRBV27 to TRBJ1-6; 7 nucleotides match TRBD1. With V trimmed by 5 bases and J by 7 bases, 2 bases remained unmatched. This CDR3 has 13 amino acids. Germline V gives CDR1 MNHEY, CDR2 SMNVEV (reference sequence). CDR3 in amino acids: CASSDRVNSPLHF. CDR3 nucleotides: TGTGCCAGCAGTGACAGGGTAAATTCACCCCTCCACTTT.

The V gene is TRBV28, the J gene TRBJ2-7, with no clear D. Between the trimmed V and J ends, which lost 6 bases and 3 bases, there was a span of 9 bases. The CDR3 loop spans 12 amino acids. CDR1 is MDHEN and CDR2 is SYDVKM in the germline V gene. The CDR3 region is CASSPALYEQYF. The CDR3 DNA sequence: TGTGCCAGCAGCCCGGCCCTCTACGAGCAGTACTTC.

V and J are TRBV7-2 and TRBJ2-5; D is undetermined. V shed 4 bases and J shed 5 bases, with 5 bases lying between them. CDR3 length equals 11 residues. CDR1 SGHTA and CDR2 FQGNSA come from the germline V gene. CDR3 coding DNA: TGTGCCAGCAGCTCCAGGGAGACCCAGTACTTC. Translated, it gives CASSSRETQYF.

The chain combines TRBV6-5 with TRBJ1-2; TRBD1 might be the D (6 bases). This CDR3 spans 16 amino acids. Germline-derived CDR1 and CDR2 are MNHEY and SVGAGI. Trimming took 0 bases from V and 4 from J, leaving 15 bases between them. In DNA, the CDR3 is TGTGCCAGCAGTTACTCGAGGATGGGGGCTGGCTATGGCTACACCTTC. Residues: CASSYSRMGAGYGYTF.

This clone was detected a few times. The chain combines TRBV7-9 with TRBJ1-2; the match to TRBD1 covers 7 bases. Germline V gene data show CDR1 as SEHNR and CDR2 as FQNEAQ (reference sequence). The CDR3 consists of 14 residues. J was trimmed by 4 bases and V by 5 bases; bases with no gene match: 7. The CDR3 protein is CASSPSGQIYGYTF. DNA of the CDR3: TGTGCCAGCAGCCCATCGGGACAGATCTATGGCTACACCTTC. Full variable domain (outside the CDR3, taken from reference TRBV7-9 and TRBJ1-2): DTGVSQNPRHKITKRGQNVTFRCDPISEHNRLYWYRQTLGQGPEFLTYFQNEAQLEKSRLLSDRFSAERPKGSFSTLEIQRTEQGDSAMYLCASSPSGQIYGYTFGSGTRLTVV.

This chain connects TRBV30 to TRBJ2-7; D uncertain. This CDR3 is 13 amino acids long. Germline V gene sequence: CDR1 GTSNPN, CDR2 SVGIG (reference sequence). The V end lost 3 bases, the J end lost 4 bases, and 13 bases lay between the germline ends. CDR3 coding DNA: TGTGCCTGGAGAGGACCGCCGGGTTACGAGCAGTACTTC. Protein sequence: CAWRGPPGYEQYF. The whole variable domain, filled in from reference TRBV30 and TRBJ2-7, reads SQTIHQWPATLVQPVGSPLSLECTVEGTSNPNLYWYRQAAGRGLQLLFYSVGIGQISSEVPQNLSASRPQDRQFILSSKKLLLSDSGFYLCAWRGPPGYEQYFGPGTRLTVT.

V usage is TRBV5-1 and J usage is TRBJ1-2; D possibly corresponds to TRBD1 (6 bases). The germline gives CDR1 SGHRS, CDR2 YFSETQ. Trimming cost V 2 bases and J 5 bases, with 19 bases left between them. The length of the CDR3 is 16 residues. CDR3 sequence: CASSFSGAPDSYGYTF. The CDR3 bases are TGCGCCAGCAGCTTTTCGGGGGCGCCGGATTCATATGGCTACACCTTC.

This clone showed up just a few times. This chain connects TRBV19 to TRBJ2-1; 7 positions match TRBD1. The CDR3 has 13 amino acids. Per germline, CDR1 LNHDA and CDR2 SQIVND (reference sequence). Trimming at V came to 5 bases and at J to 7 bases, leaving 5 bases not matched to a gene. CDR3 residues: CASSPGQTNEQFF. The CDR3 coding sequence is TGTGCCAGTAGTCCGGGACAGACTAATGAGCAGTTCTTC.

This sequence joins TRBV13 and TRBJ2-1, with 11 bases lining up with TRBD1. The junction had 4 bases not matched to a gene; V was cut back by 5 bases and J by 4 bases. The CDR3 is made up of 15 amino acids. Germline CDR1 PRHDT, CDR2 FYEKMQ (reference sequence). CDR3 nucleotides: TGTGCCAGCAGCCTGGGACAGGGGGGATACAATGAGCAGTTCTTC. Translated, it gives CASSLGQGGYNEQFF.

Only a few counts were recorded for this clone. This rearrangement joins TRBV29-1 to TRBJ2-7, with D perhaps TRBD1 (6 bases). This CDR3 spans 14 amino acids. Trimming took 0 bases from V and 2 from J, leaving 11 bases between them. From germline, CDR1 is SQVTM and CDR2 ANQGSEA. The CDR3: CSVEDIGQPYEQYF. In DNA form, the CDR3 reads TGCAGCGTTGAAGACATAGGACAGCCCTACGAGCAGTACTTC.

This clone was detected only a few times. The chain couples TRBV7-8 to TRBJ2-3; the D is unclear. Trimming stripped 5 bases from V and 2 bases from J, with 14 bases between. The CDR3 is 15 amino acids. The germline CDR1 and CDR2 sequences are SGHVS and FQNEAQ. The CDR3 region is CASSPQRGDTDTQYF. DNA for the CDR3: TGTGCCAGCAGCCCCCAGCGAGGTGACACAGATACGCAGTATTTT.

This chain connects TRBV10-3 to TRBJ1-2, with D possibly being TRBD1 (5 bases). There are 15 residues in the CDR3. V was pared by 3 bases and J by 3 bases, with 14 bases between. The germline V gene has CDR1 ENHRY and CDR2 SYGVKD. The chain's CDR3 is CAISDPRGTDYGYTF. Written as DNA, the CDR3 is TGTGCCATCAGTGACCCCCGGGGGACGGACTATGGCTACACCTTC.

This clone was found a few times. The CDR3 DNA reads TGCAGCGCCGCCGGGACTTCGGAGGATACGCAGTATTTT. Translating it yields CSAAGTSEDTQYF. V and J are TRBV29-1 and TRBJ2-3; D perhaps matches TRBD2 (6 bases). The V gene's germline CDR1 is SQVTM and CDR2 ANQGSEA. The V end lost 7 bases, the J end lost 6 bases, and 17 bases lay between the germline ends. The CDR3 runs 13 residues.

On this clone: This specimen includes other DNA sequences encoding the same CDR3. The chain carries TRBV30 and TRBJ1-1; D ambiguous. Trimming took off 0 bases at V and 0 bases at J, with 2 bases between the two ends. The CDR3 extends over 12 amino acids. Germline CDR1 is GTSNPN and CDR2 is SVGIG (reference sequence). CDR3 sequence: CAWSVLNTEAFF. CDR3 nucleotides: TGTGCCTGGAGTGTACTGAACACTGAAGCTTTCTTT.

The rearrangement uses TRBV25-1 and TRBJ1-6; D is unclear. The V end was cut by 5 bases, the J end by 8 bases, with 16 bases between. This CDR3 comprises 15 residues. Germline-derived CDR1 and CDR2 are MGHDK and SYGVNS. This CDR3 reads CASSYRGGNYSPLHF. As DNA, the CDR3 is TGTGCCAGCAGTTATCGTGGTGGGAACTATTCACCCCTCCACTTT. Filled out from reference TRBV25-1 and TRBJ1-6, the complete variable domain reads EADIYQTPRYLVIGTGKKITLECSQTMGHDKMYWYQQDPGMELHLIHYSYGVNSTEKGDLSSESTVSRIRTEHFPLTLESARPSHTSQYLCASSYRGGNYSPLHFGNGTRLTVT.

The chain uses TRBV5-1 and TRBJ1-2; TRBD1 matches 10 bases. V dropped 4 bases and J dropped 8; count of bases not matched to a gene: 8. Germline V lookup: CDR1 SGHRS, CDR2 YFSETQ. This CDR3 has 14 amino acids. This CDR3 reads CASSLRQGADGYTF. Here the CDR3 DNA reads TGCGCCAGCAGCCTACGACAGGGGGCTGACGGCTACACCTTC. The variable domain in full, with the rest retrieved from reference TRBV5-1 and TRBJ1-2, is KAGVTQTPRYLIKTRGQQVTLSCSPISGHRSVSWYQQTPGQGLQFLFEYFSETQRNKGNFPGRFSGRQFSNSRSEMNVSTLELGDSALYLCASSLRQGADGYTFGSGTRLTVV.